The next 31 T cell receptor beta chains were all read from a single sample in a study of cytomegalovirus exposure and HLA in healthy donors. This PCR relied on a set of 60 Vbeta primers and 13 Jbeta primers. The protocol was immunoSEQ multiplex PCR, while the TCRdb copy is restricted to in-frame clones and leaves out a portion. Seen here are 90,000 to 110,000 clones, under 80% observed once, and the top ten hold around 7.7%. Sequencing was done on a sample of PBMCs. These receptors all come from a woman between 45 and 60 years old in good health and CMV-seropositive.

This chain joins TRBV6-4 and TRBJ1-5; 8 positions match TRBD1. This CDR3 is built from 18 residues. Trimming at V came to 5 bases and at J to 0 bases, leaving 12 bases not matched to a gene. The V gene's germline CDR1 is MRHNA and CDR2 SNTAGT. CDR3 sequence (DNA): TGTGCCAGCAGTTGGCGGACAGGGCGCCAAGATAGCAATCAGCCCCAGCATTTT. Its translation is CASSWRTGRQDSNQPQHF.

The V call is TRBV5-4, the J call TRBJ2-3; 8 bases align to TRBD2. This CDR3 has 16 residues. Germline-derived CDR1 and CDR2 are SGHNT and YYREEE (reference sequence). V shed 2 bases and J 5 bases; nucleotides not matched to a gene: 10. CDR3 sequence (DNA): TGTGCCAGCAGCTTTGAGACGGGGGGGCCCGAAGATACGCAGTATTTT. Its protein is CASSFETGGPEDTQYF.

This clone came up a few times. The chain uses TRBV9 and TRBJ2-5, with D uncertain. The V end was cut by 4 bases, the J end by 5 bases, with 18 bases between. CDR1 and CDR2 from the germline V gene are SGDLS and YYNGEE. The CDR3 has 15 residues. The CDR3 sequence: CASSPRMAFGETQYF. CDR3 nucleotide sequence: TGTGCCAGCAGCCCCAGGATGGCCTTTGGGGAGACCCAGTACTTC.

The V call is TRBV19, the J call TRBJ2-4, with 7 nucleotides matching TRBD2. The CDR3 consists of 17 residues. The V gene end was trimmed by 8 bases and the J gene end by 0 bases; junction bases not matched to a gene: 13. Germline CDR1 reads LNHDA; CDR2 reads SQIVND (reference sequence). The CDR3 bases are TGTGCCAGTTCTCGTCTAGCGGATATTCTAGCCAAAAACATTCAGTACTTC. Its protein product is CASSRLADILAKNIQYF.

V is TRBV6-5 and J is TRBJ1-5, with a weak D call TRBD1 (5 bases). Trimming stripped 6 bases from V and 5 bases from J, with 14 bases between. The CDR3 length is 14 residues. Germline V gene data show CDR1 as MNHEY and CDR2 as SVGAGI. The CDR3: CASRQAGLHQPQHF. CDR3 nucleotide sequence: TGTGCCAGCAGGCAGGCAGGGCTCCATCAGCCCCAGCATTTT.

V gene TRBV27 combines with J gene TRBJ1-1; 8 bases match TRBD1. CDR1 is MNHEY, CDR2 SMNVEV, per germline (reference sequence). CDR3 length equals 15 residues. Trimming removed 10 bases from V and 10 bases from J; junction bases left unmatched: 20. The CDR3 spells CATLSETRTGSVAFF. The CDR3, as DNA: TGTGCCACCCTTAGCGAGACGAGGACAGGGTCGGTAGCTTTCTTT.

A single count supports this clone. The CDR3 protein is CASSSSSGTGSEAFF. The CDR3 DNA follows: TGTGCCAGCAGCTCTTCTAGCGGGACAGGATCTGAAGCTTTCTTT. The chain links TRBV7-9 to TRBJ1-1, with 8 bases aligning to TRBD1. V shed 4 bases, J shed 6 bases, and the junction held 10 bases outside the gene matches. This CDR3 spans 15 amino acids. In germline, CDR1 is SEHNR, CDR2 FQNEAQ (reference sequence).

This rearrangement joins TRBV2 to TRBJ2-7, with TRBD1 as a possible D gene (5 bases). Trimming left V 7 bases short and J 0 bases short, with 7 bases between. The germline V gene has CDR1 SNHLY and CDR2 FYNNEI. The CDR3 has 12 residues. CDR3 residues: CASKGYSYEQYF. The CDR3 DNA sequence: TGTGCCAGCAAGGGGTACTCCTACGAGCAGTACTTC. Supplemented by reference TRBV2 and TRBJ2-7, the full variable domain reads EPEVTQTPSHQVTQMGQEVILRCVPISNHLYFYWYRQILGQKVEFLVSFYNNEISEKSEIFDDQFSVERPDGSNFTLKIRSTKLEDSAMYFCASKGYSYEQYFGPGTRLTVT.

The genes are TRBV6-6 and TRBJ2-3; D unresolved. The CDR3 extends over 16 amino acids. V was pared by 2 bases and J by 0 bases, with 12 bases between. Germline assignment: CDR1 MNHNY and CDR2 SVGAGI (reference sequence). The CDR3 loop is CASSYGQIPSTDTQYF. The CDR3 coding sequence is TGTGCCAGCAGTTACGGCCAGATACCTAGCACAGATACGCAGTATTTT.

The rearrangement links TRBV6-1 to TRBJ1-2; D is unresolved. From germline, CDR1 is MNHNS and CDR2 SASEGT. The CDR3 is made up of 12 amino acids. V lost 1 base and J 7 bases, leaving 7 bases between the germline ends. The CDR3 is CASSEEKRGYTF. DNA for the CDR3: TGTGCCAGCAGTGAAGAAAAGCGTGGCTACACCTTC.

The chain uses TRBV5-1 and TRBJ2-7, with TRBD1 identical over 7 bases. This CDR3 has 16 amino acids. Trimming took 0 bases from V and 4 from J; bases not matched to a gene: 10. CDR1 and CDR2 from the germline V gene are SGHRS and YFSETQ. The CDR3 DNA sequence: TGCGCCAGCAGCTTGGAAGGGGGCCGGGGAACGTACGAGCAGTACTTC. This sequence encodes CASSLEGGRGTYEQYF. Full variable domain (rest looked up from reference TRBV5-1 and TRBJ2-7): KAGVTQTPRYLIKTRGQQVTLSCSPISGHRSVSWYQQTPGQGLQFLFEYFSETQRNKGNFPGRFSGRQFSNSRSEMNVSTLELGDSALYLCASSLEGGRGTYEQYFGPGTRLTVT.

The V gene is TRBV6-6, the J gene TRBJ2-2; 13 bases line up with TRBD2. Losses at the gene ends were 4 bases for V and 6 bases for J; bases not matched to a gene: 2. The CDR3 has 15 amino acids. CDR1 and CDR2 from the germline V gene are MNHNY and SVGAGI (reference sequence). The DNA of the CDR3 is TGTGCCAGCAGTTTACTAGCGGGGGGGGCCGGGGAGCTGTTTTTT. It yields the protein CASSLLAGGAGELFF.

The chain combines TRBV19 with TRBJ1-1, with D perhaps TRBD1 (5 bases). Germline-derived CDR1 and CDR2 are LNHDA and SQIVND (reference sequence). The CDR3 contains 16 residues. Trimming took 5 bases from V and 3 from J, leaving 19 bases between them. The CDR3 sequence is CASSPEGGGADTEAFF. The DNA for the CDR3 is TGTGCCAGTAGTCCCGAGGGTGGAGGGGCGGACACTGAAGCTTTCTTT.

On this clone itself: A far larger clone is just one base off, so this is likely a read error. Other DNA sequences in the same sample also yield this CDR3. The chain uses TRBV5-1 and TRBJ2-7, with a weak D call TRBD1 (5 bases). The CDR3 loop spans 13 amino acids. V was shortened by 0 bases and J by 4 bases, with 8 bases between the two germline ends. The germline gives CDR1 SGHRS, CDR2 YFSETQ. This chain's CDR3 is CASSLEQAYEQYF. The CDR3 DNA is TGCGCCAGCAGCTTGGAACAGGCTTACGAGCAGTACTTC.

The chain employs TRBV18 and TRBJ1-5; D remains unclear. The CDR3 covers 14 residues. Germline CDR1 reads KGHSH; CDR2 reads LQKENI. Trimming removed 6 bases at V and 4 bases at J, with 13 bases between. CDR3 loop: CASSEQRGNQPQHF. The DNA of the CDR3 is TGTGCCAGCTCGGAGCAGCGGGGAAATCAGCCCCAGCATTTT.

In its sample, this clone was seen once. V gene TRBV23-1 combines with J gene TRBJ1-1; D not certain. TRBV23-1 is an open reading frame, and its role is uncertain. CDR3 length: 15 amino acids. Trimming cost V 0 bases and J 1 base, with 9 bases left between them. The DNA of the CDR3 is TGCGCCAGCAGTCAATCGAGAGGCACGAACACTGAAGCTTTCTTT. Translating it yields CASSQSRGTNTEAFF.

V gene TRBV2 combines with J gene TRBJ2-5; the D is unclear. The CDR3 consists of 12 residues. The germline V gene has CDR1 SNHLY and CDR2 FYNNEI. The V end was cut by 7 bases, the J end by 4 bases, with 10 bases between. For the CDR3, the DNA is TGTGCCAGCAAGGAACTAATAGAGACCCAGTACTTC. Protein sequence: CASKELIETQYF.

A few counts support this clone. V usage is TRBV5-1 and J usage is TRBJ2-6, with 7 positions matching TRBD1. The trim removed 4 bases at V and 1 base at J, leaving 2 bases unmatched. Looked up from germline, CDR1 is SGHRS and CDR2 is YFSETQ. This CDR3 has 15 amino acids. CDR3 bases: TGCGCCAGCAGCCCGGGACAGTCTGGGGCCAACGTCCTGACTTTC. It codes for CASSPGQSGANVLTF.

The rearrangement joins TRBV18 to TRBJ2-7, with 11 bases aligning to TRBD1. V was clipped by 5 bases and J by 6 bases; unmatched bases: 9. There are 15 residues in the CDR3. Germline-derived CDR1 and CDR2 are KGHSH and LQKENI. CDR3 sequence: CASSWGTGGMAEQYF. The CDR3 nucleotides are TGTGCCAGCTCATGGGGGACAGGGGGAATGGCCGAGCAGTACTTC. Full variable domain (rest looked up from reference TRBV18 and TRBJ2-7): NAGVMQNPRHLVRRRGQEARLRCSPMKGHSHVYWYRQLPEEGLKFMVYLQKENIIDESGMPKERFSAEFPKEGPSILRIQQVVRGDSAAYFCASSWGTGGMAEQYFGPGTRLTVT.

The chain couples TRBV12-5 to TRBJ2-5; possibly TRBD2 for D (6 bases). CDR3 length equals 14 residues. The V gene lost 1 base and the J gene lost 2 bases, with 8 bases spanning the gap. CDR1 LGHNT and CDR2 FRNRAP come from the germline V gene. The CDR3 region has the DNA TGTGCTAGTGGTTTGGGCGGGACTCAAGAGACCCAGTACTTC. This encodes CASGLGGTQETQYF.

The V call is TRBV7-3, the J call TRBJ2-2; a possible D gene is TRBD2 (6 bases). Germline values: CDR1 SGHTA, CDR2 FQGTGA. This CDR3 contains 17 residues. V lost 5 bases, J lost 6 bases, and 22 bases lay in between. In DNA, the CDR3 is TGTGCCAGCAGCCGGACCGGGACTCCCTTAGTACCCGGGGAGCTGTTTTTT. Protein sequence: CASSRTGTPLVPGELFF.

Concerning this clone: At one of its ends the junction is not consistent with the germline gene, which may arise from a read error. J is TRBJ2-1 and V is TRBV7-4, with TRBD2 matching over 11 bases. Germline lookup yields CDR1 SGHVT and CDR2 SQSDAQ. CDR3 length: 16 amino acids. CDR3 DNA sequence: TGTGCCAGCAGCCTAGCGGGGGGAGGGACCTACAATGAGCAGTTCTTC. Translating it yields CASSLAGGGTYNEQFF.

This clone was detected a few times. The chain uses TRBV7-2 and TRBJ2-1, with 8 bases that match TRBD2. The junction had 6 bases not matched to a gene; V was cut back by 5 bases and J by 6 bases. Germline CDR1 reads SGHTA; CDR2 reads FQGNSA. The CDR3 loop spans 14 amino acids. The CDR3 spells CASSPAGLVNEQFF. CDR3 DNA sequence: TGTGCCAGCAGCCCCGCGGGACTAGTCAATGAGCAGTTCTTC.

The chain combines TRBV5-1 with TRBJ2-3; 8 bases are shared with TRBD1. V shed 1 base, J shed 2 bases, and the junction held 3 bases outside the gene matches. Germline V gene lookup returns CDR1 SGHRS and CDR2 YFSETQ. The CDR3 spans 15 residues. This CDR3 reads CASSLSRGLTDTQYF. Written as DNA, the CDR3 is TGCGCCAGCAGCTTGTCCAGGGGGCTCACAGATACGCAGTATTTT.

The chain employs TRBV11-2 and TRBJ2-3, with D possibly matching TRBD1 (6 bases). The germline V gene encodes CDR1 SGHAT and CDR2 FQNNGV. The CDR3 loop spans 14 amino acids. V was clipped by 0 bases and J by 4 bases, with 8 bases between them. DNA for the CDR3: TGTGCCAGCAGCTTAGATAGGGGGTCAGATACGCAGTATTTT. Translation gives CASSLDRGSDTQYF.

The chain employs TRBV7-2 and TRBJ1-4; no definite D call. This CDR3 contains 14 residues. The germline V gene has CDR1 SGHTA and CDR2 FQGNSA. V dropped 3 bases and J dropped 8 bases, with 13 bases sitting between them. CDR3: CASSLSASGEKLFF. The CDR3 DNA reads as TGTGCCAGCAGCTTGTCCGCATCGGGGGAAAAACTGTTTTTT.

In its sample, this clone was seen a few times. The J gene is TRBJ2-1, the V gene TRBV5-1; 7 bases fit TRBD2. Germline-derived CDR1 and CDR2 are SGHRS and YFSETQ. This CDR3 is built from 13 residues. After removal of 4 bases from V and 7 bases from J, the junction contained 5 bases not matched to a gene. DNA of the CDR3: TGCGCCAGCAGCAGCACAGCGGGGAATGAGCAGTTCTTC. It specifies CASSSTAGNEQFF.

The chain combines TRBV5-4 with TRBJ2-5; a possible D gene is TRBD2 (5 bases). This CDR3 comprises 13 residues. V lost 4 bases and J 2 bases, leaving 9 bases between the germline ends. Germline CDR1 reads SGHNT; CDR2 reads YYREEE (reference sequence). In DNA form, the CDR3 reads TGTGCCAGCAGCCCGGACTTGCAAGAGACCCAGTACTTC. Encoded protein: CASSPDLQETQYF.

The chain is built from TRBV14 and TRBJ2-1; D is unclear. The CDR3 has 14 residues. Looked up from germline, CDR1 is SGHDN and CDR2 is FVKESK. Trimming cost V 1 base and J 8 bases, with 12 bases left between them. Written as DNA, the CDR3 is TGTGCCAGCAGCCAAGCGTTAACCGAGGATGAGCAGTTCTTC. Its protein is CASSQALTEDEQFF.

This clone appeared a few times. The rearrangement links TRBV7-8 to TRBJ2-3; 7 positions match TRBD2. The V segment lost 2 bases and the J segment 4 bases; nucleotides outside the gene matches: 9. Germline lookup yields CDR1 SGHVS and CDR2 FQNEAQ. This CDR3 is 16 amino acids long. The CDR3 nucleotides are TGTGCCAGCAGCTTACCGGCGGGAGATATCGCAGATACGCAGTATTTT. Its translation is CASSLPAGDIADTQYF.

This rearrangement joins TRBV4-3 to TRBJ2-5, with 9 bases identical to TRBD2. The better agreement between TRBJ2-7 and the DNA end casts doubt on the J call. Germline loops: CDR1 LGHNA, CDR2 YSLEER. The length of the CDR3 is 16 residues. The DNA of the CDR3 is TGCGCCAGCAGCTCTGGCTCCGGGACTAGCAGCTACGAGCAGTACTTC. Encoded protein: CASSSGSGTSSYEQYF.